The clone carrying this T cell receptor (beta chain) was detected ten times or more. This sample is drawn from a study of human T cells and chemical hapten exposure. TCRdb analysed the RACE reads with MiXCR anew, one entry per CDR3 protein. The sample has 180,000 or so distinct CDR3 sequences; 14% are singletons. Time point denoted: patch test 1, 2 weeks after DPC sensitization. Described treatment: therapeutic diphenylcyclopropenone sensitization with weekly scalp DPC. V dropped 2 bases and J dropped 0; count of bases not matched to a gene: 8. The V gene's germline CDR1 is SGDLS and CDR2 YYNGEE. The CDR3 is 17 amino acids.

The sequencing here drew on whole blood, taken in connection with sensitization to the hapten diphenylcyclopropenone (DPC). This receptor was obtained from a woman in her twenties or thirties with alopecia areata. Some clones in this sample may be carry-over from other donors' samples. The chain employs TRBV9 and TRBJ1-3, with 7 bases identical to TRBD1. The CDR3 DNA reads TGTGCCAGCAGCGTTACAGGGGCAGGGGCCTCTGGAAACACCATATATTTT. Translated: CASSVTGAGASGNTIYF.